These T cell receptor beta chains were read from a single sample in a study of CD8 T cells in Susac syndrome. TCRdb reprocessed the immunoSEQ multiplex PCR reads via MiXCR and lists one record per CDR3 protein. The data contain about 140,000 distinct CDR3 sequences, approximately 95% of them singletons. The sample taken for sequencing was CD4+ T cells from PBMCs. The source of these receptors is a human donor in good health. Each CDR3 is given with its conserved first and last residue. The D gene is left open where the match is weak. The size field is filled for only some rows; it gives once, few, many or a size class.

d_call,clone_size,v_call,j_call,cdr3_nt,cdr3_aa
TRBD2,.,TRBV27,TRBJ2-1,TGTGCCAGCAGATCTAGCGGGAGAGGGCAGTTCTTC,CASRSSGRGQFF
TRBD1,.,TRBV24-1,TRBJ2-5,TGTGCCACCAGTGATTTCAAACCCGGGACAGGGAAAGAGACCCAGTACTTC,CATSDFKPGTGKETQYF
.,.,TRBV6-6,TRBJ2-1,TGTGCCAGCAGTTACCTCTATCAAAATGAGCAGTTCTTC,CASSYLYQNEQFF
TRBD1,.,TRBV5-6,TRBJ2-6,TGTGCCAGCAGCTTAGGGACAGGGGTTCCCGGGGCCAACGTCCTGACTTTC,CASSLGTGVPGANVLTF
TRBD1,once,TRBV5-1,TRBJ2-7,TGCGCCAGCAGCTTGGCCGGTGTAGGGGGCAACTACGAGCAGTACTTC,CASSLAGVGGNYEQYF
.,.,TRBV5-1,TRBJ2-5,TGCGCCAGCAGCTCGACTAGGGGTCAAGAGACCCAGTACTTC,CASSSTRGQETQYF
TRBD2,.,TRBV20-1,TRBJ2-1,TGCAGTGCTAGCGCTGGACTAGCGGGAGCGGTTGAGCAGTTCTTC,CSASAGLAGAVEQFF
.,.,TRBV3-1,TRBJ1-5,TGTGCCAGCAGCCAAGGGGCCCAGCCCCAGCATTTT,CASSQGAQPQHF
TRBD2,.,TRBV6-1,TRBJ2-7,TGTGCCAGCAGTGACCGACTAGCGGGAGTACCCGAGCAGTACTTC,CASSDRLAGVPEQYF
TRBD2,.,TRBV19,TRBJ2-7,TGTGCCAGTAGTAGCGGGAGGGCCTACGAGCAGTACTTC,CASSSGRAYEQYF
.,few,TRBV12-3/TRBV12-4,TRBJ2-2,TGTGCCAGCAGTTTAATCGGGGAGCTGTTTTTT,CASSLIGELFF
.,.,TRBV3-1,TRBJ2-2,TGTGCCAGCAGCCAGAGGGTAACCGGGGAGCTGTTTTTT,CASSQRVTGELFF
TRBD2,.,TRBV30,TRBJ2-7,TGTGCCTGCTTAGCGGGAGGGCTACACGAGCAGTACTTC,CACLAGGLHEQYF
.,.,TRBV27,TRBJ2-5,TGTGCCAGCAGTCCCTCCCCCCAAGAGACCCAGTACTTC,CASSPSPQETQYF
.,.,TRBV15,TRBJ2-2,TGTGCCACCAGCAGAGGCGGGAGGGAGCTGTTTTTT,CATSRGGRELFF
.,.,TRBV15,TRBJ2-1,TGTGCCACCAGCAGGGGATGGAGCTACAATGAGCAGTTCTTC,CATSRGWSYNEQFF
.,.,TRBV6-5,TRBJ2-5,TGTGCCAGCAGTTACTATACAGGGAGGGAAGAGACCCAGTACTTC,CASSYYTGREETQYF
.,.,TRBV3-1,TRBJ1-2,TGTGCCAGCAGCCAAGATGAGGGTCGGCGATTGGGCTATGGCTACACCTTC,CASSQDEGRRLGYGYTF
TRBD2,.,TRBV3-1,TRBJ2-5,TGTGCCAGCAGCCAAGGGGGCAGCGGGAAAGAGACCCAGTACTTC,CASSQGGSGKETQYF
.,.,TRBV23-1,TRBJ1-5,TGCGCCAGCAGTCAATCGTCGGGGGAGGAGGTCTGGGGTCATCAGCCCCAGCATTTT,CASSQSSGEEVWGHQPQHF
.,.,TRBV28,TRBJ2-1,TGTGCCAGCAGTTCTCGGGCTCAGAATGAGCAGTTCTTC,CASSSRAQNEQFF
TRBD2,.,TRBV10-3,TRBJ2-2,TGTGCCATCAGTGACGGACTAGCGGGAGGAGCCGGGGAGCTGTTTTTT,CAISDGLAGGAGELFF
TRBD1,.,TRBV20-1,TRBJ2-7,TGCAGTGCTAGCTGGACAGGGGCCTACGAGCAGTACTTC,CSASWTGAYEQYF
.,.,TRBV27,TRBJ2-7,TGTGCCAGCAGTTTATTGGGGGGCTACGAGCAGTACTTC,CASSLLGGYEQYF
.,.,TRBV5-6,TRBJ2-1,TGTGCCAGCAGCTTGTGGAGGGTTAATGAGCAGTTCTTC,CASSLWRVNEQFF
TRBD2,.,TRBV4-1,TRBJ2-2,TGCGCCAGCAGCCAAGTTAGACTAGCGGGAGTCAACACCGGGGAGCTGTTTTTT,CASSQVRLAGVNTGELFF
.,.,TRBV7-2,TRBJ2-5,TGTGCCAGCAGCTTTACAGGGTGGAAAGAGACCCAGTACTTC,CASSFTGWKETQYF
TRBD1,.,TRBV7-9,TRBJ2-1,TGTGCCAGCAGCTCAGATCCGGGACAGGGTGTAGCCGATGAGCAGTTCTTC,CASSSDPGQGVADEQFF
.,.,TRBV19,TRBJ1-1,TGTGCCAGCCTCGAATTGGGGGGACCTAACACTGAAGCTTTCTTT,CASLELGGPNTEAFF
TRBD1,.,TRBV19,TRBJ1-1,TGTGCCAGTAGTGGAACTTACAGGGGGGGGGACACTGAAGCTTTCTTT,CASSGTYRGGDTEAFF
TRBD1,.,TRBV29-1,TRBJ1-5,TGCAGCGTCCGACAGGGTAATCAGCCCCAGCATTTT,CSVRQGNQPQHF
TRBD2,.,TRBV7-2,TRBJ2-2,TGTGCCAGCAGCTTCCCCTCTAGCGGGCATCCGAACACCGGGGAGCTGTTTTTT,CASSFPSSGHPNTGELFF
.,.,TRBV2,TRBJ2-3,TGTGCCAGCAGTGACAGGTTAACTACAGATACGCAGTATTTT,CASSDRLTTDTQYF
TRBD2,once,TRBV6-5,TRBJ2-1,TGTGCCAGCAGCCCCAAGCGGGAATCATACAATGAGCAGTTCTTC,CASSPKRESYNEQFF
TRBD2,.,TRBV6-1,TRBJ2-7,TGTGCCAGCAGCCGTAGCGGGAGCGCTTACGAGCAGTACTTC,CASSRSGSAYEQYF
.,.,TRBV24-1,TRBJ1-2,TGTGCCACCAGTGGGGCTGGACTGAACTATGGCTACACCTTC,CATSGAGLNYGYTF
.,.,TRBV5-1,TRBJ2-4,TGCGCCAGCAGCCGGACGGCAGGGGCCAAAAACATTCAGTACTTC,CASSRTAGAKNIQYF
.,.,TRBV20-1,TRBJ2-3,TGCAGTGCTGGGGGGCGGGGTCTCACAGATACGCAGTATTTT,CSAGGRGLTDTQYF
.,.,TRBV5-1,TRBJ2-1,TGCGCCAGCAGCCTGGAGGGCCGGTGGGAGCAGTTCTTC,CASSLEGRWEQFF
.,.,TRBV27,TRBJ1-1,TGTGCCAGCAGTTTATCGACACCTCTAGAAGCTTTCTTT,CASSLSTPLEAFF
.,.,TRBV7-2,TRBJ2-2,TGTGCCAGCAGCTTCGACGGACGGGACACCGGGGAGCTGTTTTTT,CASSFDGRDTGELFF
.,once,TRBV20-1,TRBJ2-7,TGCAGTGCTAGGGACACCTCCTACGAGCAGTACTTC,CSARDTSYEQYF
.,.,TRBV20-1,TRBJ2-5,TGCAGTGCTAGAGCTGTCCCCATAGAGGCCCAGTACTTC,CSARAVPIEAQYF
.,.,TRBV19,TRBJ1-2,TGTGCCAGCTCGGAGGCGGGAAACTATGGCTACACCTTC,CASSEAGNYGYTF
TRBD1,few,TRBV4-1,TRBJ1-3,TGCGCCAGCAGCCAGGGTCCGACAGGGCGGGCTGGAAACACCATATATTTT,CASSQGPTGRAGNTIYF
.,.,TRBV24-1,TRBJ2-5,TGTGCCACCAGGGGGTTAAGAGAGGGCGACGAGACCCAGTACTTC,CATRGLREGDETQYF